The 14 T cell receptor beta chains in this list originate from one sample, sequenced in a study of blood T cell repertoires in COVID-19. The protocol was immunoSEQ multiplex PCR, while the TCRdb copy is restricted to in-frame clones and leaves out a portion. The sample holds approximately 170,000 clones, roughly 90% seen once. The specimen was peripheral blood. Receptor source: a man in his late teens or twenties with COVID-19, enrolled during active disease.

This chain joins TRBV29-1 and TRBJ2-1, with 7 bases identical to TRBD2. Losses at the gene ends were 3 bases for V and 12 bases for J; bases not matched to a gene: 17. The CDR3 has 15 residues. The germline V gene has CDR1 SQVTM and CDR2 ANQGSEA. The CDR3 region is CSVDPRGGSFPRQFF. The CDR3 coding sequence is TGCAGCGTTGACCCTAGGGGCGGGAGTTTCCCCCGGCAGTTCTTC.

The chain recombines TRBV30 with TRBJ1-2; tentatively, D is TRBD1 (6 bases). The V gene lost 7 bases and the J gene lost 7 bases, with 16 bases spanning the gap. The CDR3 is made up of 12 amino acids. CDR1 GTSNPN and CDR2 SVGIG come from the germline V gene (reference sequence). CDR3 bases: TGTGCCTCCGCAGGGGCCTGGGGTGGCTACACCTTC. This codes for CASAGAWGGYTF.

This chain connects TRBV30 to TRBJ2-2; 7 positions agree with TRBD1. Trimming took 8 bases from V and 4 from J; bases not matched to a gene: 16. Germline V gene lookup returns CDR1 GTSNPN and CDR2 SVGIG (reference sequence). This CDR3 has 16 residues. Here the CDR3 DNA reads TGTGCCGGCGAACCCTGGGACAGTCTGGTCACCGGGGAGCTGTTTTTT. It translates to CAGEPWDSLVTGELFF.

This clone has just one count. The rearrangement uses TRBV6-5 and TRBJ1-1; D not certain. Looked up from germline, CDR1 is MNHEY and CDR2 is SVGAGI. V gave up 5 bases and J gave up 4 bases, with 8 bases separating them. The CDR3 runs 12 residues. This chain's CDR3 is CASSPPGTEAFF. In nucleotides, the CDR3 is TGTGCCAGCAGTCCCCCGGGCACTGAAGCTTTCTTT.

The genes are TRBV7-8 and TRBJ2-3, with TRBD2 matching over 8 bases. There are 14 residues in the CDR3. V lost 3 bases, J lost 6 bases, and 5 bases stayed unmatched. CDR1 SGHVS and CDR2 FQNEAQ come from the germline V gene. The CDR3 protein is CASSLGGRTDTQYF. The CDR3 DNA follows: TGTGCCAGCAGCTTGGGCGGGAGGACCGATACGCAGTATTTT.

The CDR3 DNA sequence: TGCGCCAGCAGGAACTGGGAGGGGTACAATGAGCAGTTCTTC. It specifies CASRNWEGYNEQFF. The V call is TRBV4-1, the J call TRBJ2-1; 7 positions agree with TRBD2. CDR3 length equals 14 residues. With V trimmed by 6 bases and J by 4 bases, 6 bases remained unmatched. Germline CDR1 and CDR2: MGHRA and YSYEKL.

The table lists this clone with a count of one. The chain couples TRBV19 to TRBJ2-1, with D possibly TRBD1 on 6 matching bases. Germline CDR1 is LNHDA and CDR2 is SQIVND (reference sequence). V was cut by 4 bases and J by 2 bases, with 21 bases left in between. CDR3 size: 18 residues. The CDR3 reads CASSTSTGTALAYNEQFF. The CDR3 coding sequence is TGTGCCAGTAGTACCTCGACAGGAACGGCTCTTGCCTACAATGAGCAGTTCTTC.

CDR3 protein: CASITGTGDTQYF. Here the CDR3 DNA reads TGTGCCAGCATTACCGGGACAGGGGATACGCAGTATTTT. The chain combines TRBV28 with TRBJ2-3; 9 nucleotides agree with TRBD1. This CDR3 is built from 13 residues. After removal of 7 bases from V and 6 bases from J, the junction contained 5 bases not matched to a gene. CDR1 is MDHEN and CDR2 is SYDVKM in the germline V gene.

This CDR3 reads CASSQRTGNTEAFF. DNA of the CDR3: TGTGCCAGCAGCCAGAGGACAGGGAACACTGAAGCTTTCTTT. V gene TRBV5-4 combines with J gene TRBJ1-1; 7 bases agree with TRBD1. The J segment lost 1 base and the V segment lost 4 bases, leaving 4 bases of the junction unmatched. Germline V CDR1 and CDR2: SGHNT, YYREEE (reference sequence). This CDR3 has 14 residues.

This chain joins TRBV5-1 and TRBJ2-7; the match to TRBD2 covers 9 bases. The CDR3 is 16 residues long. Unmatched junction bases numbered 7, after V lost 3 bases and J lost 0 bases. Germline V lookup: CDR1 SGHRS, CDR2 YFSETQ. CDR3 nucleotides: TGCGCCAGCAGCTCCTCGGTTAGCGGGGGCTCCTACGAGCAGTACTTC. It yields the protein CASSSSVSGGSYEQYF.

The CDR3 spells CASFPLVSGYSDTQYF. The CDR3 nucleotides are TGTGCCAGCTTCCCCCTGGTCTCCGGGTATTCAGATACGCAGTATTTT. J is TRBJ2-3 and V is TRBV27; no clear D. This CDR3 comprises 16 residues. Germline V gene data show CDR1 as MNHEY and CDR2 as SMNVEV (reference sequence). V was pared by 8 bases and J by 4 bases, with 22 bases between.

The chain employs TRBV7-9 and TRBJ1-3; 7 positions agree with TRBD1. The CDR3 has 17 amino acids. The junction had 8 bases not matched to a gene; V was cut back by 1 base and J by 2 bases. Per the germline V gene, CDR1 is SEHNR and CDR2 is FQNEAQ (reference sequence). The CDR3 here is CASSLGGYRGAGNTIYF. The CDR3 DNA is TGTGCCAGCAGCTTAGGGGGGTACAGGGGAGCTGGAAACACCATATATTTT.

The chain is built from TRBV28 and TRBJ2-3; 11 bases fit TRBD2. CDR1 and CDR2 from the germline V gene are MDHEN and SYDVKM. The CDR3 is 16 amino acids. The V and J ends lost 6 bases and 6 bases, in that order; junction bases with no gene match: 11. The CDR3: CASSEKLAGGMDTQYF. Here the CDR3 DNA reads TGTGCCAGCAGCGAAAAGCTAGCGGGAGGTATGGATACGCAGTATTTT.

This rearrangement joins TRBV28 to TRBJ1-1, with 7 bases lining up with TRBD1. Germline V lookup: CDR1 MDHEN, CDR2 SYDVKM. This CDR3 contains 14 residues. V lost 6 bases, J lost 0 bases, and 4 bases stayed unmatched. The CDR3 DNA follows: TGTGCCAGCAGCAACAGGGGAATGAACACTGAAGCTTTCTTT. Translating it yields CASSNRGMNTEAFF.